This entry describes one TCR beta chain. Its antigen is unidentified. The data stem from a study of blood T cells in healthy people across ages. General study results and limits: Unsorted PBMC material precluded a definitive naive versus antigen-experienced comparison. A roughly linear fall in TCR beta diversity per million T cells was seen with increasing age.

The CDR3 runs to 18 residues. Trimming took off 0 bases at V and 4 bases at J, with 19 bases between the two ends. Each donor's blood draw was 8.5 to 10 milliliters of peripheral blood. PCR was performed a second time for roughly 7 to 11 cycles using a sample-barcoded 5' primer and a J-beta primer mix. One entry per CDR3 protein, called by TCRdb with MiXCR from the 5' RACE reads. The sample includes approximately 730,000 distinct CDR3 sequences, 53% of them seen just once. This receptor was taken from a man aged 80 or over in good health. This sequence joins TRBV12-3 or TRBV12-4 and TRBJ2-1; D is possibly TRBD1 (5 bases). Sequenced material: blood. The CDR3 loop is CASSLAISGPVGYNEQFF. The CDR3 nucleotides are TGTGCCAGCAGTTTAGCCATTTCAGGGCCAGTGGGTTACAATGAGCAGTTCTTC.